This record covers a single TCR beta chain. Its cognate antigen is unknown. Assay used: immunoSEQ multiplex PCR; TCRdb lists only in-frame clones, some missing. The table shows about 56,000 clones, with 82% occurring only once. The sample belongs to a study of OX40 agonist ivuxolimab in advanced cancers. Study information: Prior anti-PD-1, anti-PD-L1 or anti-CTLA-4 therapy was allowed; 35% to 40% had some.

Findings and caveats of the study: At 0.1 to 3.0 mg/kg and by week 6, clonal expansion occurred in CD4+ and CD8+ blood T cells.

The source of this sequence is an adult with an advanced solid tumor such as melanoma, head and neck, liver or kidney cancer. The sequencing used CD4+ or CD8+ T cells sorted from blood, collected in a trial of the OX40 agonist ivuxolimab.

This CDR3 reads CASSPGEAVDTQYF. The CDR3 nucleotides are TGTGCCAGCAGCCCCGGGGAGGCGGTTGATACGCAGTATTTT. This chain connects TRBV11-3 to TRBJ2-3; possibly TRBD2 for D (6 bases). The CDR3 loop spans 14 amino acids. CDR1 and CDR2 from the germline V gene are SGHNT and YENEEA. V was shortened by 5 bases and J by 6 bases, with 15 bases between the two germline ends.